One sample yielded the 18 T cell receptor beta chains listed below, sequenced in a study of beta chain features in type 1 diabetes. Study-level findings and limits: Moderately but significantly shorter TCRB CDR3s were found in Type 1 diabetes patients in all four CD4+ subsets.

Expressed TCRB transcripts were sequenced after all isolated RNA was converted to cDNA. The table came from immunoSEQ multiplex PCR; TCRdb's copy has only in-frame clones and leaves some out. Here the sample spans about 400,000 clones, roughly an eighth being singletons. No antigen has been assigned to these receptors. What was sequenced was naive CD4+ T cells from blood. All receptors derive from a woman younger than 35 with type 1 diabetes.

The chain couples TRBV2 to TRBJ1-1, with D perhaps matching TRBD1 (6 bases). Trimming removed 6 bases from V and 1 base from J, with 15 bases in between. Germline V CDR1 and CDR2: SNHLY, FYNNEI. The CDR3 runs 15 residues. The CDR3, as DNA: TGTGCCAGCAGGACCGAGACAGGAGCGAACACTGAAGCTTTCTTT. Residues: CASRTETGANTEAFF.

This rearrangement joins TRBV5-1 to TRBJ1-1; tentative D call: TRBD1 (6 bases). The CDR3 is 13 amino acids. V was cut by 8 bases and J by 6 bases, with 17 bases left in between. The germline V gene has CDR1 SGHRS and CDR2 YFSETQ. In nucleotides, the CDR3 is TGCGCCAGTCGGACAGTGGAAGATGCTGAAGCTTTCTTT. Amino acid sequence: CASRTVEDAEAFF. The full variable domain, in which reference TRBV5-1 and TRBJ1-1 provide the parts outside the CDR3, is KAGVTQTPRYLIKTRGQQVTLSCSPISGHRSVSWYQQTPGQGLQFLFEYFSETQRNKGNFPGRFSGRQFSNSRSEMNVSTLELGDSALYLCASRTVEDAEAFFGQGTRLTVV.

This clone was counted between two and nine times. The chain is built from TRBV29-1 and TRBJ2-6, with D perhaps matching TRBD1 (5 bases). Between the trimmed V and J ends, which lost 8 bases and 4 bases, there was a span of 15 bases. CDR3 length: 14 amino acids. From germline, CDR1 is SQVTM and CDR2 ANQGSEA. CDR3 loop: CSIVDNSGANVLTF. As DNA, the CDR3 is TGCAGCATCGTGGACAATTCCGGGGCCAACGTCCTGACTTTC. Drawing the rest from reference TRBV29-1 and TRBJ2-6, the complete variable domain is SAVISQKPSRDICQRGTSLTIQCQVDSQVTMMFWYRQQPGQSLTLIATANQGSEATYESGFVIDKFPISRPNLTFSTLTVSNMSPEDSSIYLCSIVDNSGANVLTFGAGSRLTVL.

This clone was observed a handful of times. The chain uses TRBV18 and TRBJ2-3; D might be TRBD2 (6 bases). The CDR3 is 14 amino acids. V dropped 3 bases and J dropped 2 bases, with 9 bases sitting between them. In germline, CDR1 is KGHSH, CDR2 LQKENI. CDR3 coding DNA: TGTGCCAGCTCACCCCGGGGGACCACAGATACGCAGTATTTT. Protein sequence: CASSPRGTTDTQYF.

The CDR3 bases are TGTGCCAGCAGCGTGCGGGGTCTATCGGATGAGCAGTTCTTC. This encodes CASSVRGLSDEQFF. The chain recombines TRBV5-4 with TRBJ2-1; TRBD2 might be the D (6 bases). Trimming removed 4 bases from V and 8 bases from J, with 16 bases in between. CDR3 length: 14 residues. CDR1 is SGHNT and CDR2 is YYREEE in the germline V gene (reference sequence).

This clone was picked up a small number of times. This rearrangement joins TRBV11-2 to TRBJ2-7; D is unclear. In germline, CDR1 is SGHAT, CDR2 FQNNGV. Trimming took off 5 bases at V and 0 bases at J, with 11 bases between the two ends. The CDR3 has 14 residues. CDR3 in amino acids: CASSPSLGSYEQYF. CDR3 DNA sequence: TGTGCCAGCAGCCCTAGTCTGGGCTCCTACGAGCAGTACTTC.

The chain links TRBV5-4 to TRBJ1-2, with TRBD1 matching over 10 bases. The CDR3 runs 16 residues. The V and J ends lost 5 bases and 3 bases, in that order; junction bases with no gene match: 10. Germline lookup yields CDR1 SGHNT and CDR2 YYREEE (reference sequence). The CDR3 sequence: CASRAGTGVLDYGYTF. For the CDR3, the DNA is TGTGCCAGCAGAGCCGGGACAGGGGTCTTGGACTATGGCTACACCTTC.

This clone was seen a single time. This chain joins TRBV7-9 and TRBJ1-1; tentatively, D is TRBD1 (5 bases). The germline CDR1 and CDR2 sequences are SEHNR and FQNEAQ (reference sequence). This CDR3 is 15 amino acids long. Trimming pared 7 bases from V and 7 bases from J, leaving 22 bases between. CDR3 amino acids: CASTLQGPERGEAFF. Here the CDR3 DNA reads TGTGCCAGCACTTTGCAGGGCCCAGAGCGGGGTGAAGCTTTCTTT.

This clone was picked up a small number of times. The chain carries TRBV11-2 and TRBJ1-2; TRBD1 matches at 8 bases. J was trimmed by 7 bases and V by 5 bases; bases with no gene match: 15. The CDR3 has 16 residues. Germline CDR1 reads SGHAT; CDR2 reads FQNNGV. The DNA of the CDR3 is TGTGCCAGCAGCCGCGGAGGGACAGGCGACTTCTCTGGCTACACCTTC. This gives the protein CASSRGGTGDFSGYTF.

There are a few counts of this clone. The chain employs TRBV9 and TRBJ1-5; 9 positions agree with TRBD1. Germline CDR1 is SGDLS and CDR2 is YYNGEE. J lost 2 bases, V lost 0 bases, and 3 bases had no gene match. There are 16 residues in the CDR3. The CDR3 sequence is CASSVDRGRGNQPQHF. The CDR3 nucleotides are TGTGCCAGCAGCGTAGACAGGGGGCGAGGCAATCAGCCCCAGCATTTT.

V gene TRBV4-2 combines with J gene TRBJ1-1; no clear D. V gave up 4 bases and J gave up 4 bases, with 7 bases separating them. The germline V gene encodes CDR1 LGHNA and CDR2 YNFKEQ. The CDR3 totals 12 residues. The CDR3 loop is CASSPPGTEAFF. The CDR3 coding sequence is TGTGCCAGCAGCCCTCCGGGCACTGAAGCTTTCTTT.

This chain uses TRBV7-9 with TRBJ2-1; the match to TRBD1 covers 8 bases. The V and J ends lost 6 bases and 4 bases, in that order; junction bases with no gene match: 8. Germline loops: CDR1 SEHNR, CDR2 FQNEAQ (reference sequence). CDR3 size: 15 residues. Here the CDR3 reads CASSPGQAIYNEQFF. As DNA, the CDR3 is TGTGCCAGCAGTCCGGGACAGGCTATTTACAATGAGCAGTTCTTC.

The chain links TRBV6-5 to TRBJ1-1; 8 bases fit TRBD1. Germline V gene lookup returns CDR1 MNHEY and CDR2 SVGAGI. J lost 11 bases, V lost 6 bases, and 8 bases had no gene match. The CDR3 extends over 12 amino acids. CDR3 amino acids: CASRQDREKAFF. The CDR3 region has the DNA TGTGCCAGCAGACAGGACAGGGAGAAGGCTTTCTTT.

V usage is TRBV2 and J usage is TRBJ2-3; no clear D. From germline, CDR1 is SNHLY and CDR2 FYNNEI. Trimming removed 8 bases at V and 1 base at J, with 7 bases between. This CDR3 has 12 amino acids. In nucleotides, the CDR3 is TGTGCCAGCTGCGATCGCACAGATACGCAGTATTTT. Its translation is CASCDRTDTQYF.

The DNA of the CDR3 is TGTGCCAGCAGTTTAGACTGGGGGCCGATCAATGAGCAGTTCTTC. Its translation: CASSLDWGPINEQFF. V is TRBV2 and J is TRBJ2-1; possibly TRBD1 for D (6 bases). V was trimmed by 5 bases and J by 6 bases, leaving 17 bases between them. Germline-derived CDR1 and CDR2 are SNHLY and FYNNEI. The CDR3 totals 15 residues.

A few counts support this clone. V gene TRBV28 combines with J gene TRBJ2-1; TRBD2 aligns across 8 bases. Germline CDR1 is MDHEN and CDR2 is SYDVKM. The CDR3 spans 15 residues. V shed 4 bases, J shed 9 bases, and the junction held 11 bases outside the gene matches. The CDR3 reads CASSSVGGRMGEQFF. CDR3 bases: TGTGCCAGCAGTTCTGTAGGCGGGAGGATGGGTGAGCAGTTCTTC.

In this sample, this clone turned up a few times. The rearrangement links TRBV7-2 to TRBJ2-2; D gene uncertain. Trimming cost V 5 bases and J 4 bases, with 14 bases left between them. The CDR3 spans 15 residues. Germline assignment: CDR1 SGHTA and CDR2 FQGNSA. CDR3 nucleotides: TGTGCCAGCAGCCTAGTTTTTAGGAGCACCGGGGAGCTGTTTTTT. Translating it yields CASSLVFRSTGELFF.

This clone has a handful of counts. J is TRBJ2-3 and V is TRBV5-1; no reliable D call. Between the trimmed V and J ends, which lost 7 bases and 4 bases, there was a span of 13 bases. CDR3 length: 13 residues. Germline CDR1 is SGHRS and CDR2 is YFSETQ. CDR3 loop: CASAKSWSDTQYF. As DNA, the CDR3 is TGCGCCAGCGCAAAGAGTTGGTCAGATACGCAGTATTTT. Complete variable domain (other parts from reference TRBV5-1 and TRBJ2-3): KAGVTQTPRYLIKTRGQQVTLSCSPISGHRSVSWYQQTPGQGLQFLFEYFSETQRNKGNFPGRFSGRQFSNSRSEMNVSTLELGDSALYLCASAKSWSDTQYFGPGTRLTVL.